The 21 T cell receptor beta chains presented below share a single source sample, sequenced in a study of regulatory T cells in long-lasting Graves disease. Arm-PCR with iRepertoire HTBI primers amplified the CDR3 regions for these TCR beta libraries. TCRdb used MiXCR to reprocess the multiplex PCR reads, holding one entry per CDR3 protein. The sample gives some 340,000 distinct CDR3 sequences, 23% of which show up once; 25% to 30% is in the top ten. Documented time point: persistent/refractory GD, antithyroid drugs over 5 years with positive TRAb. The TCR library was prepared using RNA isolated from PBMCs. This specimen consisted of peripheral blood mononuclear cells (PBMCs), obtained when the disease was refractory, from a patient treated with antithyroid drugs. All receptors come from a woman aged 40 to 49 with Graves disease.

Worth noting for this clonotype: A far larger clone is off by one base, so a read error is likely. CDR3 residues: CASALPHLETQYF. DNA of the CDR3: TGTGCCAGCGCCCTCCCACACCTGGAGACCCAGTACTTC. The rearrangement links TRBV28 to TRBJ2-4, with D uncertain. Judging by the DNA end, TRBJ2-5 fits better; the J call may be wrong. The V gene's germline CDR1 is MDHEN and CDR2 SYDVKM. This CDR3 is built from 13 residues.

The chain combines TRBV7-2 with TRBJ1-6; 9 nucleotides agree with TRBD1. This CDR3 contains 19 residues. Germline V lookup: CDR1 SGHTA, CDR2 FQGNSA. Trimming removed 1 base from V and 10 bases from J; junction bases left unmatched: 17. CDR3 residues: CASSLGVADYRGLGSPLHF. DNA for the CDR3: TGTGCCAGCAGCTTAGGTGTCGCGGATTACAGGGGGCTGGGATCACCCCTCCACTTT.

Concerning this clonotype itself: The missing conserved phenylalanine or tryptophan at the end of this CDR3 makes a read error likely. V is TRBV10-2 and J is TRBJ1-1; D call uncertain. Per the germline V gene, CDR1 is WSHSY and CDR2 is SAAADI. This CDR3 spans 14 amino acids. V shed 7 bases and J shed 8 bases, with 20 bases lying between them. CDR3 region: CASILEGYWGEAFC. DNA of the CDR3: TGCGCCAGCATCTTAGAGGGCTATTGGGGAGAAGCTTTCTGT.

This clonotype was recorded many times. The chain carries TRBV11-2 and TRBJ1-1; TRBD1 aligns across 7 bases. This CDR3 spans 18 amino acids. Trimming cost V 1 base and J 1 base; bases outside gene matches: 12. Looked up from germline, CDR1 is SGHAT and CDR2 is FQNNGV. CDR3 DNA sequence: TGTGCCAGCAGCTTAGGAGGGGGCAACCATCCCACGAACACTGAAGCTTTCTTT. Translated: CASSLGGGNHPTNTEAFF.

This clonotype was counted a few times. The chain employs TRBV20-1 and TRBJ2-7; 9 nucleotides agree with TRBD1. The germline CDR1 and CDR2 sequences are DFQATT and SNEGSKA (reference sequence). This CDR3 is built from 14 residues. Trimming removed 6 bases from V and 5 bases from J; junction bases left unmatched: 11. Written as DNA, the CDR3 is TGCAGTGCCATCCGGGACAGGGTAGACCACGAGCAGTACTTC. This translates into CSAIRDRVDHEQYF.

This clonotype occurred many times. V and J are TRBV11-2 and TRBJ1-1; D is ambiguous. CDR1 and CDR2 from the germline V gene are SGHAT and FQNNGV. This CDR3 region has 18 residues. The V end lost 1 base, the J end lost 1 base, and 19 bases lay between the germline ends. DNA for the CDR3: TGTGCCAGCAGCTTAGGAGTGCGTTCTTTGAGGACGAACACTGAAGCTTTCTTT. Protein sequence: CASSLGVRSLRTNTEAFF.

This clonotype was seen at least ten times. V is TRBV2 and J is TRBJ1-4; 8 bases align to TRBD1. The V gene end was trimmed by 2 bases and the J gene end by 5 bases; junction bases not matched to a gene: 4. The CDR3 consists of 15 residues. From germline, CDR1 is SNHLY and CDR2 FYNNEI. In nucleotides, the CDR3 is TGTGCCAGCAGTGAATGGACAGGGAAGAATGAAAAACTGTTTTTT. As protein: CASSEWTGKNEKLFF.

The sample holds many counts of this clonotype. V and J are TRBV5-1 and TRBJ1-4; TRBD1 agrees at 10 bases. From germline, CDR1 is SGHRS and CDR2 YFSETQ. V trimming: 4 bases; J trimming: 7 bases; junction bases outside the gene matches: 10. The length of the CDR3 is 16 residues. CDR3 coding DNA: TGCGCCAGCAGCCCGACACCGGGACAGGGGAGTGAAAAACTGTTTTTT. It translates to CASSPTPGQGSEKLFF.

This clonotype was seen a few times. The chain couples TRBV11-2 to TRBJ2-1; D ambiguous. The CDR3 runs 17 residues. V was trimmed by 3 bases and J by 0 bases, leaving 15 bases between them. Germline CDR1 reads SGHAT; CDR2 reads FQNNGV. The CDR3 loop is CASSLRWTVSSYNEQFF. Here the CDR3 DNA reads TGTGCCAGCAGCTTGAGGTGGACGGTGAGCTCCTACAATGAGCAGTTCTTC.

Many counts were recorded for this clonotype. This chain joins TRBV10-3 and TRBJ2-7; 7 bases agree with TRBD1. The length of the CDR3 is 15 residues. J was trimmed by 1 base and V by 2 bases; bases with no gene match: 5. Germline V lookup: CDR1 ENHRY, CDR2 SYGVKD. CDR3 DNA: TGTGCCATCAGTGAGGGACAGGTAGATTCCTACGAGCAGTACTTC. Encoded protein: CAISEGQVDSYEQYF.

At least ten counts were recorded for this clonotype. The chain employs TRBV28 and TRBJ1-5; perhaps TRBD1 as D (6 bases). Deletions cut 5 bases from V and 4 bases from J, with 21 bases between. There are 17 residues in the CDR3. The germline V gene has CDR1 MDHEN and CDR2 SYDVKM. Here the CDR3 reads CASSLPGGGVWNQPQHF. CDR3 bases: TGTGCCAGCAGTCTCCCGGGGGGCGGGGTTTGGAATCAGCCCCAGCATTTT.

There are a few counts of this clonotype. The chain has TRBV20-1 and TRBJ2-7; 14 nucleotides line up with TRBD2. V lost 6 bases to trimming and J lost 3 bases; unmatched junction nucleotides: 19. The CDR3 runs 19 residues. The germline V gene encodes CDR1 DFQATT and CDR2 SNEGSKA (reference sequence). The chain's CDR3 is CSATGQRLAGGSVFYEQYF. DNA for the CDR3: TGCAGTGCCACGGGTCAAAGACTAGCGGGAGGGAGTGTGTTCTACGAGCAGTACTTC.

Details on this clonotype: This may arise from a read error, as a much more abundant clone is one base away. Since the CDR3 does not end with the conserved phenylalanine or tryptophan, this likely comes from a read error. The rearrangement uses TRBV28 and TRBJ2-1; 9 nucleotides agree with TRBD1. The V and J ends lost 7 bases and 7 bases, in that order; junction bases with no gene match: 11. The CDR3 contains 15 residues. The germline gives CDR1 MDHEN, CDR2 SYDVKM. This CDR3 is CASKTGGNIGNEQFL. CDR3 nucleotides: TGTGCCAGCAAAACAGGGGGCAATATAGGAAATGAGCAGTTCCTC.

This clonotype has a count of ten or more. The rearrangement links TRBV28 to TRBJ2-2, with 8 bases lining up with TRBD2. Trimming at V came to 8 bases and at J to 5 bases, leaving 4 bases not matched to a gene. CDR1 is MDHEN and CDR2 is SYDVKM in the germline V gene. The CDR3 sequence is 13 residues long. The CDR3 here is CASQRGLTGELFF. In DNA form, the CDR3 reads TGTGCCAGCCAGCGGGGGTTAACCGGGGAGCTGTTTTTT.

The chain joins TRBV19 to TRBJ1-1, with D perhaps TRBD1 (6 bases). This CDR3 has 13 residues. The V and J ends lost 3 bases and 7 bases respectively, with 12 bases between them. CDR1 and CDR2 (germline): LNHDA, SQIVND (reference sequence). CDR3 bases: TGTGCCAGTAGTATTGGGACAAGATTTGAAGCTTTCTTT. Its protein is CASSIGTRFEAFF. Full variable domain (remainder filled in from reference TRBV19 and TRBJ1-1): DGGITQSPKYLFRKEGQNVTLSCEQNLNHDAMYWYRQDPGQGLRLIYYSQIVNDFQKGDIAEGYSVSREKKESFPLTVTSAQKNPTAFYLCASSIGTRFEAFFGQGTRLTVV.

Notes on this clonotype: One end of the junction varies from germline; a read error may be responsible. V and J are TRBV20-1 and TRBJ2-7; D might be TRBD1 (5 bases). The CDR3 has 15 amino acids. Germline lookup yields CDR1 DFQATT and CDR2 SNEGSKA (reference sequence). The CDR3 reads CSALSLPTGIYGQYF. The CDR3 nucleotides are TGCAGTGCTCTCTCTCTCCCAACAGGAATCTACGGGCAGTACTTC.

The sample holds a few counts of this clonotype. The gene calls are TRBV24-1 and TRBJ1-2, with a tentative D call TRBD1 (5 bases). The V and J ends lost 3 bases and 4 bases respectively, with 11 bases between them. The CDR3 runs 14 residues. Looked up from germline, CDR1 is KGHDR and CDR2 is SFDVKD. The CDR3 reads CATSDPTTVYGYTF. The CDR3 DNA is TGTGCCACCAGTGATCCTACGACAGTCTATGGCTACACCTTC.

Concerning this clonotype: A far larger clone is one nucleotide away, so this likely arose from a read error. The chain employs TRBV6-1 and TRBJ2-5; D may be TRBD1 or TRBD2 (5 bases each). Germline V gene data show CDR1 as MNHNS and CDR2 as SASEGT. V was clipped by 6 bases and J by 4 bases, with 21 bases between them. The CDR3 is made up of 16 amino acids. Here the CDR3 DNA reads TGTGCCAGCAGCCTGGGACGGGAAGGCGCGATAGAGACCCAGTACTTC. Its translation is CASSLGREGAIETQYF.

V and J are TRBV19 and TRBJ2-2, with 8 nucleotides matching TRBD2. With V trimmed by 8 bases and J by 0 bases, 11 bases remained unmatched. CDR3 length: 17 amino acids. The germline gives CDR1 LNHDA, CDR2 SQIVND (reference sequence). CDR3 amino acids: CASAIDSGAANTGELFF. CDR3 nucleotide sequence: TGTGCCAGTGCCATCGATAGCGGGGCCGCGAACACCGGGGAGCTGTTTTTT.

This clonotype was recorded many times. The CDR3 spells CASSYRVWYNQPQHF. The CDR3 DNA reads as TGTGCCAGCAGTTACAGGGTTTGGTACAATCAGCCCCAGCATTTT. J is TRBJ1-5 and V is TRBV2; possible D gene TRBD1, 6 bases. Germline CDR1 and CDR2: SNHLY and FYNNEI. The CDR3 extends over 15 amino acids. V was pared by 5 bases and J by 3 bases, with 14 bases between.

This clonotype was picked up many times. The chain joins TRBV27 to TRBJ2-7, with a possible D match to TRBD2 (6 bases). This CDR3 spans 16 amino acids. Looked up from germline, CDR1 is MNHEY and CDR2 is SMNVEV (reference sequence). Trimming left V 6 bases short and J 2 bases short, with 20 bases between. The CDR3 bases are TGTGCCAGCAGCCCCGTTCCGGGACTGAGAGCCTACGAGCAGTACTTC. It yields the protein CASSPVPGLRAYEQYF.